What follows are 27 T cell receptor beta chains derived from one specimen sequenced in a study of blood T cell repertoires in COVID-19. Assay used: immunoSEQ multiplex PCR; TCRdb lists only in-frame clones, some missing. The data show fewer than 300,000 clones, with roughly 90% seen just once and less than 5% held by the top ten. Sequenced: peripheral blood. Source of these receptors: a man in his sixties who had recovered from COVID-19.

The genes are TRBV5-1 and TRBJ2-1; 11 bases line up with TRBD1. The V gene end was trimmed by 0 bases and the J gene end by 6 bases; junction bases not matched to a gene: 5. In germline, CDR1 is SGHRS, CDR2 YFSETQ. The CDR3 covers 16 residues. CDR3 DNA sequence: TGCGCCAGCAGCTTGGTAGGGACAGGGGGTTTCAATGAGCAGTTCTTC. This sequence encodes CASSLVGTGGFNEQFF.

The chain uses TRBV27 and TRBJ1-2; possibly TRBD1 for D (6 bases). V lost 6 bases, J lost 7 bases, and 27 bases lay in between. The CDR3 covers 17 residues. The germline gives CDR1 MNHEY, CDR2 SMNVEV (reference sequence). DNA of the CDR3: TGTGCCAGCAGAGGGGGAGTAGGAGACAGCGCTTTCCTTGGCTACACCTTC. Translation: CASRGGVGDSAFLGYTF.

This chain links TRBV3-1 (or the pseudogene TRBV3-2) with TRBJ2-2; TRBD2 matches 8 bases. CDR1 is LGHDT, CDR2 YNNKEL, per germline (reference sequence). V lost 5 bases and J lost 4; bases outside the gene matches: 9. This CDR3 contains 16 residues. In nucleotides, the CDR3 is TGTGCCAGCAGCTATTCGGGACTAGGGTTCACCGGGGAGCTGTTTTTT. Protein sequence: CASSYSGLGFTGELFF.

The chain links TRBV6-5 to TRBJ2-7, with TRBD1 matching over 7 bases. This CDR3 is 15 amino acids long. Germline V lookup: CDR1 MNHEY, CDR2 SVGAGI. Germline trimming cut 2 bases from V and 6 bases from J; bases unmatched to any gene: 10. The CDR3 sequence: CASSYRGTERGEQYF. The CDR3 DNA sequence: TGTGCCAGCAGTTACCGAGGGACAGAAAGGGGCGAGCAGTACTTC.

The chain combines TRBV6-1 with TRBJ2-1; tentatively, D is TRBD1 (6 bases). There are 12 residues in the CDR3. Germline CDR1 and CDR2: MNHNS and SASEGT. V was pared by 2 bases and J by 11 bases, with 10 bases between. CDR3 nucleotide sequence: TGTGCCAGCAGTGAAACAGGGACAAAGCAGTTCTTC. Its protein is CASSETGTKQFF.

V gene TRBV10-3 combines with J gene TRBJ2-1, with 11 nucleotides matching TRBD1. The CDR3 loop spans 14 amino acids. V shed 9 bases and J 7 bases; nucleotides not matched to a gene: 8. Germline V gene sequence: CDR1 ENHRY, CDR2 SYGVKD. As DNA, the CDR3 is TGTGCCATGGGCGGGACAGGGGGGAGAAATGAGCAGTTCTTC. It is translated as CAMGGTGGRNEQFF.

This chain links TRBV5-8 with TRBJ2-3; tentative D call: TRBD2 (7 bases). This CDR3 is built from 14 residues. The ends were cut back, 9 bases at V and 4 bases at J, with 18 bases in the middle. Germline CDR1 and CDR2: SGHTS and YDEGEE. The DNA for the CDR3 is TGTGCCACCCGGGGGGCTCTTCGAGCAGATACGCAGTATTTT. It codes for CATRGALRADTQYF.

This clone was detected only once. This chain connects TRBV5-6 to TRBJ1-4, with 7 positions matching TRBD1. The CDR3 runs 19 residues. V was pared by 4 bases and J by 0 bases, with 15 bases of the junction left unmatched. Germline assignment: CDR1 SGHDT and CDR2 YYEEEE. The CDR3 region is CASSVGPGQTTTTNEKLFF. CDR3 in DNA: TGTGCCAGCAGCGTTGGGCCGGGACAGACTACTACAACTAATGAAAAACTGTTTTTT. The full variable domain, in which reference TRBV5-6 and TRBJ1-4 provide the parts outside the CDR3, is DAGVTQSPTHLIKTRGQQVTLRCSPKSGHDTVSWYQQALGQGPQFIFQYYEEEERQRGNFPDRFSGHQFPNYSSELNVNALLLGDSALYLCASSVGPGQTTTTNEKLFFGSGTQLSVL.

V gene TRBV19 combines with J gene TRBJ1-6, with 8 bases fitting TRBD1. The V gene end was trimmed by 3 bases and the J gene end by 10 bases; junction bases not matched to a gene: 8. This CDR3 is 15 amino acids long. Germline assignment: CDR1 LNHDA and CDR2 SQIVND (reference sequence). CDR3 sequence (DNA): TGTGCCAGTAGTATTGACAGGGGTCTGAAGTCACCCCTCCACTTT. Translation gives CASSIDRGLKSPLHF.

The CDR3 protein is CASSSGLNYEQYF. CDR3 nucleotides: TGTGCCAGCAGCTCGGGACTTAACTACGAGCAGTACTTC. The chain has TRBV11-3 and TRBJ2-7; tentatively, D is TRBD2 (6 bases). The germline V gene has CDR1 SGHNT and CDR2 YENEEA. CDR3 length: 13 residues. V dropped 4 bases and J dropped 3 bases, with 10 bases sitting between them.

This clone was seen just once. The chain recombines TRBV6-1 with TRBJ1-1; 7 bases line up with TRBD1. V gave up 2 bases and J gave up 7 bases; unmatched junction bases: 7. CDR3 length: 14 residues. The germline V gene has CDR1 MNHNS and CDR2 SASEGT. The CDR3 protein is CASSEITGVSEAFF. The CDR3 DNA sequence: TGTGCCAGCAGTGAAATAACAGGGGTTAGTGAAGCTTTCTTT.

A note on this clone: Other DNA sequences in the same sample also yield this CDR3. This chain links TRBV7-2 with TRBJ1-5, with a possible D match to TRBD1 (5 bases). Trimming removed 1 base from V and 3 bases from J, with 10 bases in between. The germline gives CDR1 SGHTA, CDR2 FQGNSA. This CDR3 has 15 amino acids. For the CDR3, the DNA is TGTGCCAGCAGCTTAGGTTCAGGGTCCAATCAGCCCCAGCATTTT. Encoded protein: CASSLGSGSNQPQHF.

The chain carries TRBV5-6 and TRBJ2-7; unclear D gene. Per germline, CDR1 SGHDT and CDR2 YYEEEE. The CDR3 runs 12 residues. The V end lost 2 bases, the J end lost 4 bases, and 7 bases lay between the germline ends. CDR3 loop: CASSFAQYEQYF. As DNA, the CDR3 is TGTGCCAGCAGCTTCGCCCAGTACGAGCAGTACTTC.

This chain uses TRBV18 with TRBJ2-3, with unresolved D. The ends were cut back, 0 bases at V and 4 bases at J, with 11 bases in the middle. This CDR3 has 15 amino acids. Germline V gene lookup returns CDR1 KGHSH and CDR2 LQKENI. In DNA, the CDR3 is TGTGCCAGCTCACCACCGCGCCCCTCATCAGATACGCAGTATTTT. Amino acids: CASSPPRPSSDTQYF.

Only one count was recorded for this clone. J is TRBJ1-6 and V is TRBV7-2, with a possible D match to TRBD1 (6 bases). Looked up from germline, CDR1 is SGHTA and CDR2 is FQGNSA. V dropped 2 bases and J dropped 4 bases, with 15 bases sitting between them. The CDR3 sequence is 17 residues long. This CDR3 is CASSLIKGGAYNSPLHF. In DNA, the CDR3 is TGTGCCAGCAGCTTAATAAAAGGGGGAGCATATAATTCACCCCTCCACTTT.

The chain joins TRBV13 to TRBJ2-5; D is undetermined. Trimming took 4 bases from V and 5 from J, leaving 8 bases between them. CDR1 is PRHDT, CDR2 FYEKMQ, per germline (reference sequence). This CDR3 region has 12 residues. As DNA, the CDR3 is TGTGCCAGCAGCTCGAGGAAGGAGACCCAGTACTTC. Protein sequence: CASSSRKETQYF.

The rearrangement uses TRBV20-1 and TRBJ1-6; D uncertain. The CDR3 contains 15 residues. The V gene lost 6 bases and the J gene lost 4 bases, with 16 bases spanning the gap. Germline V CDR1 and CDR2: DFQATT, SNEGSKA (reference sequence). In DNA form, the CDR3 reads TGCAGTGCGAGTCTTTCGCGGGGTTATAATTCACCCCTCCACTTT. Translated: CSASLSRGYNSPLHF.

This chain links TRBV7-3 with TRBJ2-1; D may be TRBD1 (6 bases). Germline assignment: CDR1 SGHTA and CDR2 FQGTGA. CDR3 length: 13 amino acids. Trimming pared 0 bases from V and 8 bases from J, leaving 8 bases between. CDR3 DNA sequence: TGTGCCAGCAGCTTAACCTACAGGGATGAGCAGTTCTTC. Its protein product is CASSLTYRDEQFF.

The chain joins TRBV10-2 to TRBJ2-7, with 7 bases lining up with TRBD1. Germline V gene lookup returns CDR1 WSHSY and CDR2 SAAADI. J was trimmed by 3 bases and V by 7 bases; bases with no gene match: 6. The CDR3 length is 13 residues. The CDR3 here is CASTRDSGYEQYF. DNA of the CDR3: TGCGCCAGCACCAGGGACAGTGGCTACGAGCAGTACTTC.

The CDR3 reads CASSLELATTGELFF. In nucleotides, the CDR3 is TGTGCCAGCAGCTTAGAACTAGCGACCACCGGGGAGCTGTTTTTT. The chain carries TRBV7-8 and TRBJ2-2; 7 positions match TRBD2. V dropped 1 base and J dropped 4; count of bases not matched to a gene: 3. The CDR3 loop spans 15 amino acids. CDR1 is SGHVS and CDR2 is FQNEAQ in the germline V gene.

The genes are TRBV11-1 and TRBJ1-1; D call uncertain. The length of the CDR3 is 15 residues. The germline CDR1 and CDR2 sequences are SGHAT and FQDESV (reference sequence). V lost 5 bases, J lost 0 bases, and 13 bases lay in between. The CDR3 reads CASSPLRVMNTEAFF. As DNA, the CDR3 is TGTGCCAGCAGCCCTCTGAGGGTGATGAACACTGAAGCTTTCTTT.

The chain couples TRBV5-5 to TRBJ1-1, with D tentatively TRBD1 (5 bases). Trimming shortened V by 0 bases and J by 4 bases, and 13 bases separated the two germline ends. The length of the CDR3 is 15 residues. The germline CDR1 and CDR2 sequences are SGHKS and YYEKEE (reference sequence). The CDR3 here is CASSLDAGSVTEAFF. For the CDR3, the DNA is TGTGCCAGCAGCTTGGATGCAGGGTCGGTCACTGAAGCTTTCTTT.

The chain employs TRBV6-4 and TRBJ2-7, with unresolved D. Germline V gene sequence: CDR1 MRHNA, CDR2 SNTAGT. Trimming took 4 bases from V and 5 from J, leaving 9 bases between them. The CDR3 is 12 amino acids. In DNA form, the CDR3 reads TGTGCCAGCAGTGCCAGGCACAACGAGCAGTACTTC. This codes for CASSARHNEQYF.

This chain uses TRBV27 with TRBJ2-7, with 11 bases matching TRBD2. CDR1 MNHEY and CDR2 SMNVEV come from the germline V gene (reference sequence). The CDR3 spans 15 residues. With V trimmed by 6 bases and J by 4 bases, 8 bases remained unmatched. The DNA for the CDR3 is TGTGCCAGCAGGGATCGACTAGCGGGGACATACGAGCAGTACTTC. This encodes CASRDRLAGTYEQYF.

This clone was seen a handful of times. The chain combines TRBV27 with TRBJ2-7; the D gene is possibly TRBD2 (5 bases). From germline, CDR1 is MNHEY and CDR2 SMNVEV (reference sequence). V was trimmed by 0 bases and J by 4 bases, leaving 7 bases between them. The CDR3 consists of 13 residues. The CDR3 loop is CASSLSRVYEQYF. The CDR3 bases are TGTGCCAGCAGTTTATCGAGGGTTTACGAGCAGTACTTC.

The chain has TRBV6-5 and TRBJ1-6; no clear D. The V gene lost 7 bases and the J gene lost 4 bases, with 5 bases spanning the gap. Germline lookup yields CDR1 MNHEY and CDR2 SVGAGI. The CDR3 is 12 amino acids. The CDR3 coding sequence is TGTGCCAGCATGCAGTATAATTCACCCCTCCACTTT. This translates into CASMQYNSPLHF.

The chain links TRBV5-1 to TRBJ1-1, with 12 nucleotides matching TRBD1. The V gene end was trimmed by 4 bases and the J gene end by 0 bases; junction bases not matched to a gene: 1. CDR3 length: 15 residues. In germline, CDR1 is SGHRS, CDR2 YFSETQ. The CDR3 region has the DNA TGCGCCAGCAGCCGGGACAGGGGGCTGAACACTGAAGCTTTCTTT. It yields the protein CASSRDRGLNTEAFF. Full variable domain (missing parts from reference TRBV5-1 and TRBJ1-1): KAGVTQTPRYLIKTRGQQVTLSCSPISGHRSVSWYQQTPGQGLQFLFEYFSETQRNKGNFPGRFSGRQFSNSRSEMNVSTLELGDSALYLCASSRDRGLNTEAFFGQGTRLTVV.